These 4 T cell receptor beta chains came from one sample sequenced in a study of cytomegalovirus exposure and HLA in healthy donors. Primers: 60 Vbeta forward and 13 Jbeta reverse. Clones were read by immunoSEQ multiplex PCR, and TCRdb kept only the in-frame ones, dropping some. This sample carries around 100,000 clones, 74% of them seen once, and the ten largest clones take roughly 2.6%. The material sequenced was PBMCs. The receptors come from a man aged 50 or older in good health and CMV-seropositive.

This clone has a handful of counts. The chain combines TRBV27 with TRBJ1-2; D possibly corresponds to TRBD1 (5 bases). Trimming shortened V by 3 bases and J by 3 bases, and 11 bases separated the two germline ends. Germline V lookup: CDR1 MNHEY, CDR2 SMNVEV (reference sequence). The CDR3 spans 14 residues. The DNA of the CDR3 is TGTGCCAGCAGTTTTGGGCAGGGCGACTATGGCTACACCTTC. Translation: CASSFGQGDYGYTF.

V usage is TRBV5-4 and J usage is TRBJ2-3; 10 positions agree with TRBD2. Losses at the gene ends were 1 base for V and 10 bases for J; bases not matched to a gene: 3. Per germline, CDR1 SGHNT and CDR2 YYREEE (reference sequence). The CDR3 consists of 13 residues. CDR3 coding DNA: TGTGCCAGCAGCTTGAGCGGGAGGGGATCGCAGTATTTT. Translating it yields CASSLSGRGSQYF.

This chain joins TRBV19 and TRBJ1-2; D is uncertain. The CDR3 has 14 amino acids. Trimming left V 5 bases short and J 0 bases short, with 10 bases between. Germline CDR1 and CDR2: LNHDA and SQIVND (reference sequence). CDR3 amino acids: CASSVQMSNYGYTF. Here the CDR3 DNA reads TGTGCCAGTAGTGTCCAGATGTCTAACTATGGCTACACCTTC.

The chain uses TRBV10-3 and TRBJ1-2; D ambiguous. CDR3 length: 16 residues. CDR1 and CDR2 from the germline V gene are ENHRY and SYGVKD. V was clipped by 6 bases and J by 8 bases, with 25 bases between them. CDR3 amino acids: CAISLDYRTTTGGYTF. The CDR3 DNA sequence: TGTGCCATCAGCTTAGACTATCGGACTACAACGGGAGGCTACACCTTC.